What follows describes a single TCR beta chain. This record belongs to a study of blood T cell repertoires in COVID-19. Germline CDR1 LNHDA, CDR2 SQIVND (reference sequence). V gave up 7 bases and J gave up 1 base; unmatched junction bases: 3. The CDR3 has 14 residues. The assay was immunoSEQ multiplex PCR, and TCRdb's table has in-frame clones only and misses some. The sample has some 220,000 clones; more than 80% are singletons. Sequencing used peripheral blood. The receptor's source is a woman in her 30s with COVID-19, enrolled during active disease. The rearrangement joins TRBV19 to TRBJ2-3; 9 bases agree with TRBD2. This CDR3 reads CASIAGGGTDTQYF. The CDR3 bases are TGTGCCAGTATCGCGGGAGGGGGCACAGATACGCAGTATTTT.